This record covers a single T cell receptor beta chain. The antigen is unknown. A sample-barcoded 5' primer and a J-beta primer mix were used in a second PCR of about 6 to 12 cycles. TCRdb reprocessed the 5' RACE reads with MiXCR, giving one entry per CDR3 protein. The table has about 1,400,000 distinct CDR3 sequences, about 43% seen once; the top ten hold approximately 7.9%. These data belong to a study of blood T cells in healthy people across ages. Study observations and caveats: Age brought a roughly linear fall in TCR beta diversity measured per million T cells. Aged donors had fewer naive CD4+ cells and lower diversity than long-lived donors. It was held that the diversity estimates obtained from one million T cells were underestimates.

Germline V lookup: CDR1 MNHEY, CDR2 SVGAGI. Deletions cut 3 bases from V and 10 bases from J, with 19 bases between. This CDR3 region has 15 residues. The V gene is TRBV6-5, the J gene TRBJ2-1, with TRBD1 as a possible D gene (6 bases). The receptor was isolated from a woman aged 18-35 years in good health. The sample taken for sequencing was blood. The CDR3 sequence is CASSYLASGVGEQFF. The CDR3 region has the DNA TGTGCCAGCAGTTATCTAGCCTCAGGGGTCGGAGAGCAGTTCTTC.